The present T cell receptor (beta chain) was sequenced within a study of blood T cell repertoires in COVID-19. About the research overall: COVID-19 samples from acute and convalescent phases originated in the United States, Italy and Spain. From T cells, B-cell-depleted T cells, or PBMCs came the material, which was cDNA or gDNA.

As originally analysed: Amplification of reference gene primers was used by the study to estimate nucleated cell counts. Assay: immunoSEQ multiplex PCR; the TCRdb copy retains only in-frame clones and omits some. Clone size and the V and J calls come from that table; the DNA yielded D and trimming. The data hold around 260,000 clones, with approximately 90% observed a single time. Per germline, CDR1 MNHEY and CDR2 SVGAGI. There are 13 residues in the CDR3. Trimming at V came to 4 bases and at J to 12 bases, leaving 7 bases not matched to a gene. V is TRBV6-5 and J is TRBJ2-1, with TRBD2 matching 9 bases. The sequence derives from a man aged 60 to 75 who had recovered from COVID-19. Material: peripheral blood. This CDR3 is CASSSFSGGMQFF. CDR3 nucleotide sequence: TGTGCCAGCAGTTCTTTTAGCGGGGGAATGCAGTTCTTC.